This TCR beta chain came from a study of shared clonotypes between healthy human individuals (dated by TCRdb to about 2020). As for the study more broadly: The cohort included three men and a couple of women between 18 and 49 years of age. For each donor, CD4 naive and CD4 memory were each given three plates, CD8 naive was given two plates, and CD8 memory was given one plate. To estimate repertoire size and how much clonotype sharing occurs between individuals, the study deeply sequenced the blood TCR repertoires of five healthy adults. To increase sequencing depth and limit assay-specific biases, TCR repertoire library preparation and sequencing were carried out by different laboratories using diverse techniques. Each donor's leukapheresis produced roughly between roughly 0.85 and 9 billion PBMCs. The investigation overall reported the following: Even with the large sequencing depth, rarefaction of the sorted-subset datasets indicated that sequencing was incomplete. Estimated clonotype richness was generally larger for naive than for memory subsets. Compared with non-shared clonotypes, clonotypes shared by all four sorted-subset donors had higher generation probabilities. Based on pairwise subsampling, the degree of clonotype sharing among donors was expected to be affected by sequencing depth. Because the study included a small number of donors, the genetic and exposure-history diversity represented was limited. About 5% of naive CD4, around 4% of naive CD8, 2.3% of memory CD4, and 0.35% to 0.4% of memory CD8 clonotypes were shared across a few donors. Sampling was limited to blood, and TCR repertoires in tissue likely differ from TCR repertoires in blood.

This clone was detected only a few times. Its cognate antigen has yet to be identified. No much larger clonotype is one base removed from it; base qualities were not supplied. Using the deep immunoSEQ assay, TCR CDR3 regions were amplified from genomic DNA by multiplex PCR. For each cell subset, the extracted genomic DNA was distributed evenly across all wells of several immunoSEQ 96-well plates, and each plate served as one replicate. For sorted subsets, roughly 200 ng of genomic DNA, equivalent to around 30,000 T cell genomes, went into each replicate PCR. Purified libraries were measured with a Qubit 3.0 fluorometer, size-checked on a Bioanalyzer 2100, and measured again with the KAPA Library Quantification kit. Every immunoSEQ 96-well plate was sequenced on a dedicated single-read 150-cycle Illumina NextSeq 550 flow cell. In the paper's pipeline: Because the immunoSEQ output held only junctional sequences and lacked quality scores, the filtering could not match the filtering applied to full-length reads. Sequences were annotated with PyIR, a Python wrapper for IgBLAST v1.9, and V/J genes and CDR3 were assigned using IMGT germline references. Any read was removed if the V/J assignment was weak (E-value above 1e-6), the CDR3 was missing, or the read contained stop codons, out-of-frame junctions, or ambiguous translated residues. V3J clonotypes were defined by identical inferred V gene, J gene, and CDR3 amino acid sequence. To compute the percentage overlap between repertoires, the number of shared unique clonotypes was divided by the size of the smaller repertoire. Three approaches were used to assess repertoire richness: RTK rarefaction, the Chao1 estimator, and Recon v2.1 estimates of unobserved clonotypes. Generation probabilities for all TCRbeta clonotypes obtained by the gDNA method from a handful of donors were computed using OLGA. TCRdb limited this immuneACCESS table to in-frame rearrangements with V and J called. A share of clones is missing; checked studies link under half to unresolved V genes, and the rest is unexplained. V and J calls and clone size follow that table, whereas D and trimming were derived from the DNA. A total of around 690,000 clones appear in this sample, around 90% of them only once. 30% to 40% of the sample comes from the top ten.

Donors were healthy HIV-negative adults with no recently reported acute infections or vaccinations. Every donor was a Caucasian adult residing in Nashville, Tennessee, USA. The CD8 memory samples were a combination of magnetically selected CD45RO+ cells and CCR7-negative CD45RA+ effector memory (TemRA) cells. Blood was obtained by leukapheresis, after which PBMCs were separated by Ficoll-Histopaque density gradient centrifugation and cryopreserved in liquid nitrogen vapor phase. Analytical flow cytometry was used to check the purity and quantity of each magnetically sorted T cell population. Genomic DNA was isolated from every sorted fraction and measured by UV absorbance on a Nanodrop 2000c. The receptor's source is a man between 18 and 35 years old in good health. Some clones in this sample may be carry-over from other donors' samples. The specimen was memory CD8+ T cells from PBMCs. In the paper's terms, the cell subset or site label means: CD45RO+ cells pooled with CCR7-negative TemRA cells.

The DNA sequence reads TGTGCCAGCAGTTACTCGGAAGGGGGAAACTATGGCTACACCTTC. The translation is CASSYSEGGNYGYTF. The V and J segments used are TRBV6-5 and TRBJ1-2, with a weak D call of TRBD1 (6 bases match). Trimming takes 0 bases from V and 2 bases from J, and the germline ends sit 10 bases apart. The CDR3 measures 15 amino acids from cysteine to phenylalanine. The sequence is cut down to CDR3 DNA, 45 bases in frame from base 1. The germline V gene gives CDR1 as MNHEY and CDR2 as SVGAGI.